One sample yielded the 32 T cell receptor beta chains listed below, sequenced in a study of cytomegalovirus exposure and HLA in healthy donors. Primers for the PCR totalled 60 Vbeta and 13 Jbeta. Generated by immunoSEQ multiplex PCR, the TCRdb table keeps only in-frame clones and is missing some. The sample lists 200,000 or so clones, 65% to 80% occurring once. Material: PBMCs. These receptors all stem from a man between 45 and 60 years old in good health and CMV-seronegative.

The chain combines TRBV11-2 with TRBJ2-7; D is perhaps TRBD2 (5 bases). Between the trimmed V and J ends, which lost 1 base and 5 bases, there was a span of 15 bases. CDR3 size: 15 residues. CDR1 is SGHAT, CDR2 FQNNGV, per germline. The chain's CDR3 is CASSLGPGPRDEQYF. CDR3 nucleotides: TGTGCCAGCAGCTTAGGTCCGGGCCCGAGGGACGAGCAGTACTTC.

CDR3 amino acids: CASSESRTGGSGGGRNEQFF. DNA of the CDR3: TGCGCCAGCAGTGAGTCGCGGACAGGGGGCTCGGGGGGAGGAAGGAATGAGCAGTTCTTC. The V gene is TRBV10-1, the J gene TRBJ2-1; 11 bases fit TRBD1. The CDR3 extends over 20 amino acids. V was pared by 0 bases and J by 7 bases, with 17 bases of the junction left unmatched. Germline CDR1 reads WNHNN; CDR2 reads SYGVQD (reference sequence).

This chain links TRBV21-1 with TRBJ2-1; the table's D call of TRBD1 was not tested on the DNA. TRBV21-1 is termed a pseudogene. The CDR3 loop spans 14 amino acids. The CDR3 is CASRTGTGGFEQFF. As DNA, the CDR3 is TGTGCCAGCAGGACCGGGACAGGGGGCTTTGAGCAGTTCTTC.

This sequence joins TRBV2 and TRBJ2-1; a possible D gene is TRBD2 (7 bases). Trimming shortened V by 3 bases and J by 4 bases, and 10 bases separated the two germline ends. The CDR3 length is 14 residues. Per germline, CDR1 SNHLY and CDR2 FYNNEI. CDR3 sequence (DNA): TGTGCCAGCAGTGACAGGGGAGGGTACAATGAGCAGTTCTTC. The encoded protein is CASSDRGGYNEQFF.

This chain joins TRBV12-5 and TRBJ1-5; D unclear. Trimming pared 2 bases from V and 5 bases from J, leaving 4 bases between. CDR1 is LGHNT and CDR2 is FRNRAP in the germline V gene. CDR3 length: 12 amino acids. The CDR3 protein is CASGLPHQPQHF. DNA of the CDR3: TGTGCTAGTGGTTTGCCTCATCAGCCCCAGCATTTT.

The chain has TRBV27 and TRBJ2-7; 8 nucleotides agree with TRBD1. Germline CDR1 MNHEY, CDR2 SMNVEV (reference sequence). This CDR3 is 17 amino acids long. V shed 7 bases, J shed 0 bases, and the junction held 14 bases outside the gene matches. CDR3 amino acids: CASNGISRTGHSYEQYF. The DNA of the CDR3 is TGTGCCAGCAATGGGATCTCCCGGACAGGGCACTCCTACGAGCAGTACTTC.

This clone has only a few counts. The chain carries TRBV6-1 and TRBJ1-5; 11 bases fit TRBD1. The V gene end was trimmed by 6 bases and the J gene end by 5 bases; junction bases not matched to a gene: 0. Germline assignment: CDR1 MNHNS and CDR2 SASEGT. The CDR3 is 13 residues long. This CDR3 is CASRDRGHQPQHF. The DNA of the CDR3 is TGTGCCAGCAGGGACAGGGGGCATCAGCCCCAGCATTTT.

The chain links TRBV6-6 to TRBJ2-1; 9 positions agree with TRBD1. J was trimmed by 7 bases and V by 6 bases; bases with no gene match: 10. The CDR3 contains 15 residues. Germline CDR1 and CDR2: MNHNY and SVGAGI (reference sequence). CDR3 nucleotide sequence: TGTGCCAGCAGGCACGACAGGGGGGGTAGAAATGAGCAGTTCTTC. It yields the protein CASRHDRGGRNEQFF.

The chain combines TRBV29-1 with TRBJ2-4; D perhaps matches TRBD2 (6 bases). This CDR3 is 11 amino acids long. The ends were cut back, 6 bases at V and 5 bases at J, with 8 bases in the middle. In germline, CDR1 is SQVTM, CDR2 ANQGSEA. The CDR3 protein is CSVGGENIQYF. The CDR3 DNA follows: TGCAGCGTGGGAGGTGAAAACATTCAGTACTTC.

Of note for this clone: Additional DNA sequences in this sample encode the identical CDR3. The chain links TRBV5-4 to TRBJ2-1, with a weak D call TRBD1 (6 bases). The V and J ends lost 0 bases and 2 bases respectively, with 15 bases between them. Germline CDR1 SGHNT, CDR2 YYREEE (reference sequence). The CDR3 loop spans 17 amino acids. CDR3 sequence (DNA): TGTGCCAGCAGCTTGGCCGGCTTAAGGGACACCTACAATGAGCAGTTCTTC. Protein sequence: CASSLAGLRDTYNEQFF.

The chain uses TRBV10-1 and TRBJ2-3; possible D gene TRBD2, 5 bases. The ends were cut back, 5 bases at V and 4 bases at J, with 13 bases in the middle. The germline V gene has CDR1 WNHNN and CDR2 SYGVQD (reference sequence). CDR3 length equals 14 residues. The CDR3 DNA sequence: TGCGCCAGCAGTAGTGGACTTCGACCAGATACGCAGTATTTT. It is translated as CASSSGLRPDTQYF.

This clone was counted a single time. CDR3 DNA: TGTGCCAGCAGTTTCCCACAGCACGATCAGCCCCAGCATTTT. It is translated as CASSFPQHDQPQHF. The chain carries TRBV28 and TRBJ1-5; D gene uncertain. From germline, CDR1 is MDHEN and CDR2 SYDVKM. Trimming shortened V by 3 bases and J by 5 bases, and 11 bases separated the two germline ends. The CDR3 spans 14 residues.

The CDR3 is CSAESGSSTDTQYF. The CDR3 nucleotides read TGCAGCGCCGAAAGCGGCAGTAGCACAGATACGCAGTATTTT. The chain is built from TRBV29-1 and TRBJ2-3; perhaps TRBD2 as D (5 bases). Germline CDR1 and CDR2: SQVTM and ANQGSEA. This CDR3 is built from 14 residues. Trimming cost V 7 bases and J 0 bases, with 14 bases left between them.

This sequence joins TRBV5-1 and TRBJ1-6; D might be TRBD1 (5 bases). V gave up 0 bases and J gave up 7 bases, with 11 bases separating them. The CDR3 consists of 15 residues. Germline loops: CDR1 SGHRS, CDR2 YFSETQ. DNA of the CDR3: TGCGCCAGCAGCTTGGAGCCAGGGCGGAATTCACCCCTCCACTTT. Protein: CASSLEPGRNSPLHF.

The sample holds a few counts of this clone. V and J are TRBV5-4 and TRBJ2-5; 9 nucleotides agree with TRBD1. Germline loops: CDR1 SGHNT, CDR2 YYREEE (reference sequence). Trimming removed 0 bases from V and 4 bases from J; junction bases left unmatched: 7. This CDR3 has 16 residues. The CDR3 spells CASSLAATGGGETQYF. The CDR3 DNA follows: TGTGCCAGCAGCTTGGCCGCGACAGGGGGAGGAGAGACCCAGTACTTC.

The genes are TRBV18 and TRBJ2-3; TRBD2 matches at 7 bases. V dropped 1 base and J dropped 0; count of bases not matched to a gene: 4. Germline CDR1 is KGHSH and CDR2 is LQKENI. CDR3 size: 16 residues. The CDR3 protein is CASSPRSGASTDTQYF. CDR3 DNA sequence: TGTGCCAGCTCACCACGGAGCGGGGCTAGCACAGATACGCAGTATTTT.

This clone was seen once. CDR3 protein: CASSPGGAGDNEQFF. The CDR3 DNA reads as TGTGCCAGCAGCCCCGGGGGGGCAGGGGACAATGAGCAGTTCTTC. This rearrangement joins TRBV28 to TRBJ2-1, with TRBD2 identical over 8 bases. V trimming: 6 bases; J trimming: 5 bases; junction bases outside the gene matches: 9. The CDR3 covers 15 residues. Germline CDR1 and CDR2: MDHEN and SYDVKM.

The chain carries TRBV6-6 and TRBJ2-7, with TRBD1 matching over 9 bases. Germline V gives CDR1 MNHNY, CDR2 SVGAGI (reference sequence). V lost 10 bases to trimming and J lost 5 bases; unmatched junction nucleotides: 6. The CDR3 has 12 amino acids. The CDR3 nucleotides are TGTGCCACCGGGACAGGGTTTCACGAGCAGTACTTC. This translates into CATGTGFHEQYF.

The chain uses TRBV5-4 and TRBJ1-6; D remains unclear. Trimming left V 7 bases short and J 7 bases short, with 9 bases between. Germline CDR1 SGHNT, CDR2 YYREEE (reference sequence). CDR3 length equals 12 residues. CDR3 sequence: CASGKQNSPLHF. The DNA for the CDR3 is TGTGCCAGCGGAAAACAGAATTCACCCCTCCACTTT. The whole variable domain, filled in from reference TRBV5-4 and TRBJ1-6, reads ETGVTQSPTHLIKTRGQQVTLRCSSQSGHNTVSWYQQALGQGPQFIFQYYREEENGRGNFPPRFSGLQFPNYSSELNVNALELDDSALYLCASGKQNSPLHFGNGTRLTVT.

This clone has only a few counts. The chain carries TRBV9 and TRBJ2-7; 7 bases are a match to TRBD2. The CDR3 spans 14 residues. Germline CDR1 is SGDLS and CDR2 is YYNGEE. V trimming: 4 bases; J trimming: 7 bases; junction bases outside the gene matches: 11. The CDR3, as DNA: TGTGCCAGCAGCCCCCGGGGGGACCCCAGGGAGCAGTACTTC. Translating it yields CASSPRGDPREQYF.

V gene TRBV7-9 combines with J gene TRBJ2-5, with no clear D. TRBJ2-7 matches the DNA end more closely, so the J call is doubtful. The CDR3 totals 14 residues. The germline CDR1 and CDR2 sequences are SEHNR and FQNEAQ (reference sequence). The CDR3 DNA reads TGTGCCAGCAGCTTAGGAGGTCCCCAATACGAGCAGTACTTC. Residues: CASSLGGPQYEQYF.

Ten or more counts support this clone. V gene TRBV28 combines with J gene TRBJ2-1, with D perhaps TRBD1 (6 bases). This CDR3 is built from 15 residues. Germline V CDR1 and CDR2: MDHEN, SYDVKM. V lost 4 bases and J 7 bases, leaving 17 bases between the germline ends. For the CDR3, the DNA is TGTGCCAGCAGTTCAACAGGGTACCGAAAGAATGAGCAGTTCTTC. Its translation: CASSSTGYRKNEQFF.

This chain uses TRBV5-1 with TRBJ1-1; 7 nucleotides match TRBD1. After removal of 4 bases from V and 6 bases from J, the junction contained 6 bases not matched to a gene. The germline gives CDR1 SGHRS, CDR2 YFSETQ. The CDR3 is made up of 13 amino acids. The CDR3 loop is CASSRDRVPEAFF. DNA for the CDR3: TGCGCCAGCAGCCGCGACAGGGTCCCTGAAGCTTTCTTT.

The CDR3 reads CASGTGNEQYF. The CDR3 DNA sequence: TGTGCCAGCGGGACAGGGAACGAGCAGTACTTC. This chain connects TRBV11-2 to TRBJ2-7, with 9 bases fitting TRBD1. V was clipped by 8 bases and J by 5 bases; unmatched bases: 1. Per germline, CDR1 SGHAT and CDR2 FQNNGV. The CDR3 is made up of 11 amino acids.

This sequence joins TRBV4-1 and TRBJ2-7; the D gene is possibly TRBD2 (6 bases). The CDR3 totals 16 residues. The ends were cut back, 0 bases at V and 0 bases at J, with 12 bases in the middle. Germline V gene sequence: CDR1 MGHRA, CDR2 YSYEKL. Written as DNA, the CDR3 is TGCGCCAGCAGCCAAGATCCCAGCGGGTACTCCTACGAGCAGTACTTC. It codes for CASSQDPSGYSYEQYF.

The V and J genes are TRBV9 and TRBJ2-5; D not resolved. CDR3 size: 13 residues. Germline V CDR1 and CDR2: SGDLS, YYNGEE. Trimming took 3 bases from V and 4 from J, leaving 10 bases between them. CDR3 in DNA: TGTGCCAGCAGCGGGAGTCCCGGAGAGACCCAGTACTTC. The encoded protein is CASSGSPGETQYF.

CDR3 DNA: TGCAGTGCTAGCAGAAACACTGAAGCTTTCTTT. Translated, it gives CSASRNTEAFF. The chain carries TRBV20-1 and TRBJ1-1, with D unclear. Germline V CDR1 and CDR2: DFQATT, SNEGSKA (reference sequence). Trimming stripped 3 bases from V and 2 bases from J, with 4 bases between. This CDR3 spans 11 amino acids.

The chain employs TRBV7-2 and TRBJ1-5, with 9 bases lining up with TRBD1. Germline CDR1 is SGHTA and CDR2 is FQGNSA. Trimming removed 5 bases from V and 6 bases from J; junction bases left unmatched: 2. The CDR3 runs 13 residues. The CDR3 region has the DNA TGTACCAGCAGCCGGACAGGGGTTCAGCCCCAGCATTTT. Protein product: CTSSRTGVQPQHF.

This clone turned up a few times. Other DNA sequences in the sample encode the same CDR3. The V and J genes are TRBV18 and TRBJ2-5, with TRBD2 as a possible D gene (6 bases). Trimming stripped 3 bases from V and 2 bases from J, with 7 bases between. CDR1 KGHSH and CDR2 LQKENI come from the germline V gene. This CDR3 spans 13 amino acids. Here the CDR3 reads CASSPGLQETQYF. Written as DNA, the CDR3 is TGTGCCAGCTCACCGGGACTGCAAGAGACCCAGTACTTC.

This chain connects TRBV7-9 to TRBJ1-1; tentative D call: TRBD1 (5 bases). Trimming left V 4 bases short and J 7 bases short, with 13 bases between. Germline values: CDR1 SEHNR, CDR2 FQNEAQ (reference sequence). This CDR3 is 13 amino acids long. The CDR3 nucleotides are TGTGCCAGCAGCTCGGACAAGGCTGATGAAGCTTTCTTT. It yields the protein CASSSDKADEAFF.

The chain carries TRBV9 and TRBJ1-3, with TRBD1 matching 7 bases. CDR1 SGDLS and CDR2 YYNGEE come from the germline V gene. The CDR3 has 14 amino acids. V shed 0 bases and J 5 bases; nucleotides not matched to a gene: 2. The CDR3 DNA sequence: TGTGCCAGCAGCGTAGAAGGGGGCAGAAACACCATATATTTT. The encoded protein is CASSVEGGRNTIYF. The complete variable domain, with remaining parts taken from reference TRBV9 and TRBJ1-3, reads DSGVTQTPKHLITATGQRVTLRCSPRSGDLSVYWYQQSLDQGLQFLIQYYNGEERAKGNILERFSAQQFPDLHSELNLSSLELGDSALYFCASSVEGGRNTIYFGEGSWLTVV.

The genes are TRBV7-3 and TRBJ2-4, with TRBD2 matching over 14 bases. The germline gives CDR1 SGHTA, CDR2 FQGTGA. Trimming took 5 bases from V and 5 from J; bases not matched to a gene: 5. This CDR3 has 16 amino acids. DNA for the CDR3: TGTGCCAGCAGCCAGGGACTAGCGGGAGAACAAAACATTCAGTACTTC. This sequence encodes CASSQGLAGEQNIQYF.